This T cell receptor (beta chain) is from a study of CD8 T cells in Susac syndrome. RNA was extracted with the RNeasy kit, and a quantity of about 0.5 to 1 ug was reverse transcribed using random hexamers. Amplification of TCR beta CDR3 was carried out by immunoSEQ multiplex PCR, which covered 54 Vbeta and 13 Jbeta segments. One entry per CDR3 protein, called by TCRdb with MiXCR from the immunoSEQ multiplex PCR reads. The top ten clones hold approximately 0.2% of a sample with some 300,000 distinct CDR3 sequences, 75% to 90% of them seen once. High-throughput TCR beta sequencing covered peripheral CD8+ and CD4+ T cells. The multiple sclerosis controls comprised treatment-naive patients whose relapsing-remitting disease was stable or active. TEMRA cells were FACS-enriched, while CD8+ and CD4+ T cells were negatively isolated. V was clipped by 5 bases and J by 4 bases; unmatched bases: 8. CDR3 length: 16 residues. Germline CDR1 is SEHNR and CDR2 is FQNEAQ (reference sequence).

The rearrangement joins TRBV7-9 to TRBJ2-3; 11 nucleotides agree with TRBD2. This sequence was found in a human donor with multiple sclerosis. The sequenced sample consisted of CD8+ T cells from PBMCs. CDR3 nucleotides: TGTGCCAGCAGCGCGACTAGCGGGATGGTCCCAGATACGCAGTATTTT. Translating it yields CASSATSGMVPDTQYF.